Listed here are 8 T cell receptor beta chains from one sample, sequenced in a study of cytomegalovirus exposure and HLA in healthy donors. Primers for the PCR totalled 60 Vbeta and 13 Jbeta. Profiled with immunoSEQ multiplex PCR; TCRdb holds only in-frame clones, not every one. The sample carries around 150,000 clones, 80% recorded once. Source material: PBMCs. Receptor source: a young man in good health and CMV-seronegative.

This clone is a singleton in its sample. The chain combines TRBV19 with TRBJ1-5, with 8 positions matching TRBD1. J was trimmed by 2 bases and V by 7 bases; bases with no gene match: 10. The CDR3 has 16 amino acids. Germline lookup yields CDR1 LNHDA and CDR2 SQIVND (reference sequence). The CDR3 reads CASKDGDRGRNQPQHF. The CDR3 coding sequence is TGTGCCAGTAAGGACGGAGACAGGGGTCGCAATCAGCCCCAGCATTTT.

CDR3 sequence: CASSPRQGLAVNYGYTF. CDR3 DNA sequence: TGTGCCAGCAGCCCCCGACAGGGGCTGGCAGTTAACTATGGCTACACCTTC. J is TRBJ1-2 and V is TRBV7-2; 8 nucleotides match TRBD1. Unmatched junction bases numbered 12, after V lost 5 bases and J lost 1 base. The CDR3 length is 17 residues. Germline CDR1 and CDR2: SGHTA and FQGNSA.

J is TRBJ1-2 and V is TRBV9; D possibly corresponds to TRBD1 (5 bases). Germline loops: CDR1 SGDLS, CDR2 YYNGEE. The CDR3 consists of 13 residues. The V gene lost 3 bases and the J gene lost 5 bases, with 11 bases spanning the gap. This chain's CDR3 is CASSGTPDYGYTF. CDR3 bases: TGTGCCAGCAGCGGGACACCGGATTATGGCTACACCTTC.

The chain employs TRBV5-3 and TRBJ2-1, with 10 bases aligning to TRBD2. TRBV5-3 is an ORF for which the function is uncertain. The CDR3 consists of 19 residues. The trim removed 4 bases at V and 0 bases at J, leaving 13 bases unmatched. The CDR3 nucleotides are TGTGCCAGAAGCGCCAGCGGGAGGGTGGTGCTGGGCTCCTACAATGAGCAGTTCTTC. It specifies CARSASGRVVLGSYNEQFF.

The chain uses TRBV6-5 and TRBJ1-2; D unresolved. Germline V lookup: CDR1 MNHEY, CDR2 SVGAGI. V gave up 6 bases and J gave up 3 bases, with 11 bases separating them. The CDR3 spans 13 residues. CDR3 sequence: CASSLIPYYGYTF. In DNA form, the CDR3 reads TGTGCCAGCAGCCTAATTCCCTACTATGGCTACACCTTC.

The rearrangement joins TRBV2 to TRBJ1-4, with D uncertain. Germline CDR1 SNHLY, CDR2 FYNNEI. CDR3 length: 11 residues. V was clipped by 4 bases and J by 5 bases, with 2 bases between them. CDR3 in DNA: TGTGCCAGCAGTGCGAATGAAAAACTGTTTTTT. Translating gives CASSANEKLFF.

The genes are TRBV6-1 and TRBJ2-1; no clear D. The CDR3 consists of 12 residues. Trimming removed 6 bases from V and 2 bases from J, with 5 bases in between. Germline-derived CDR1 and CDR2 are MNHNS and SASEGT. The CDR3 reads CASSDTYNEQFF. The DNA of the CDR3 is TGTGCCAGCAGCGACACCTACAATGAGCAGTTCTTC.

V gene TRBV5-1 combines with J gene TRBJ1-1; 9 positions match TRBD1. V lost 4 bases and J lost 1; bases outside the gene matches: 5. Germline assignment: CDR1 SGHRS and CDR2 YFSETQ. This CDR3 comprises 15 residues. Written as DNA, the CDR3 is TGCGCCAGCAGCCTAGTACAGGGGGCGAACACTGAAGCTTTCTTT. Protein product: CASSLVQGANTEAFF.